The sample holds a few counts of the clone carrying this T cell receptor (beta chain). This specimen includes other DNA sequences encoding the same CDR3. The data originate from a study of blood T cell repertoires in COVID-19. About the research overall: The United States, Italy and Spain provided the acute and convalescent COVID-19 samples.

Trimming at V came to 5 bases and at J to 8 bases, leaving 3 bases not matched to a gene. The germline CDR1 and CDR2 sequences are MNHEY and SVGAGI. This CDR3 has 14 amino acids. Assay used: immunoSEQ multiplex PCR; TCRdb lists only in-frame clones, some missing. Altogether fewer than 300,000 clones are present, around 90% being singletons, with the ten largest covering 9% to 9.5%. The chain is built from TRBV6-5 and TRBJ1-4; 12 bases align to TRBD1. The TCR comes from a man between 18 and 35 years old with active or convalescent COVID-19. The sample comprised peripheral blood. The CDR3 region has the DNA TGTGCCAGCAGTCGGGACAGGGGGCGAGAAAAACTGTTTTTT. It is translated as CASSRDRGREKLFF.